Listed below are T cell receptor beta chains from one sample, sequenced in a study of shared clonotypes between healthy human individuals. TCRdb's table, derived via immunoSEQ multiplex PCR, lists solely in-frame clones and lacks some. The sample lists approximately 2,200,000 clones; roughly 91% were seen once. The sequenced material came from naive CD8+ T cells from PBMCs. All receptors derive from a man younger than 35 in good health. Some clones in this sample may be carry-over from other donors' samples. CDR3s include the opening cysteine and the closing phenylalanine or tryptophan. The order of the fields is J gene, clone size, V gene, D gene, CDR3 length, CDR3 DNA, CDR3 protein. D genes are given only for firm matches. The listing skips clone size in some rows; elsewhere it reads once, few, many or a size class.

>TRBJ1-2|-|TRBV6-6|-|12
TGTGCCAGCAGTGGGGACCCATATGGCTACACCTTC
CASSGDPYGYTF
>TRBJ2-5|-|TRBV7-2|-|14
TGTGCCAGCAGCTCGCGCAGGGGCCAAGAGACCCAGTACTTC
CASSSRRGQETQYF
>TRBJ2-3|-|TRBV9|-|14
TGTGCCAGCAGCGGCGAATCAGGCCCAGATACGCAGTATTTT
CASSGESGPDTQYF
>TRBJ2-3|-|TRBV5-1|-|13
TGCGCCAGCAGCTTAGGCAAAGCGGATACGCAGTATTTT
CASSLGKADTQYF
>TRBJ2-2|-|TRBV9|-|13
TGTGCCAGCCAACCAGGTTACACCGGGGAGCTGTTTTTT
CASQPGYTGELFF
>TRBJ1-1|once|TRBV15|-|13
TGTGCCACCAGCCGCATCATGAACACTGAAGCTTTCTTT
CATSRIMNTEAFF
>TRBJ2-7|-|TRBV7-6|-|13
TGTGCCAGCAGCTCCCCAGGGGTAGGCGAGCAGTACTTC
CASSSPGVGEQYF
>TRBJ2-7|once|TRBV6-1|-|18
TGTGCCAGCAGTGAAGTTACTATACTGGCAGGGTCGTACGTCGAGCAGTACTTC
CASSEVTILAGSYVEQYF
>TRBJ2-3|-|TRBV29-1|-|14
TGCAGCGTTCCTGTGGTATCGAACACAGATACGCAGTATTTT
CSVPVVSNTDTQYF
>TRBJ2-1|-|TRBV15|-|15
TGTGCCACCAGCATTTCAGGGATGGGGAACAATGAGCAGTTCTTC
CATSISGMGNNEQFF
>TRBJ2-4|-|TRBV2|-|14
TGTGCCAGCATGGGACGCCATCTCAAAAACATTCAGTACTTC
CASMGRHLKNIQYF
>TRBJ2-7|-|TRBV19|TRBD2|14
TGTGCCAGTAGCTTAAGTAGCGGGAGCTACGAGCAGTACTTC
CASSLSSGSYEQYF
>TRBJ2-2|-|TRBV28|TRBD2|16
TGTGCCAGCCGATACCTAGCGGGAGGATCGACCGGGGAGCTGTTTTTT
CASRYLAGGSTGELFF
>TRBJ1-2|-|TRBV4-2|-|12
TGTGCCAGCAGCCAAGGGGGGAGCGGCTACACCTTC
CASSQGGSGYTF
>TRBJ1-2|-|TRBV21-1|-|15
TGTGCCAGCAGCACCCCGGGACAGGAGTCTCATGGCTACACCTTC
CASSTPGQESHGYTF
>TRBJ2-7|-|TRBV6-1|-|15
TGTGCCAGCAGTGAAGGGCTGCGCTCCTCCTACGAGCAGTACTTC
CASSEGLRSSYEQYF
>TRBJ2-1|-|TRBV7-9|TRBD2|18
TGTGCCAGCAGCTTAGGACTAGCGGGAGGCGTCTCCTACAATGAGCAGTTCTTC
CASSLGLAGGVSYNEQFF
>TRBJ2-2|-|TRBV4-3|-|16
TGCGCCAGCAGCCAAGATCATCGAGGCGAGGCCGGGGAGCTGTTTTTT
CASSQDHRGEAGELFF
>TRBJ2-6|-|TRBV2|TRBD1|18
TGTGCCGGGGAAGGGGGGACAGGGCCGAACTCTGGGGCCAACGTCCTGACTTTC
CAGEGGTGPNSGANVLTF